Below, 7 T cell receptor beta chains from the same sample are listed, as sequenced in a study of long-term antiretroviral therapy in people with HIV. The run of the v3.0 immunoSEQ assay was at survey level. The repertoire was sequenced with immunoSEQ multiplex PCR; TCRdb's copy has only in-frame clones and lacks some. Of 30,000 to 40,000 clones in the sample, 70% to 90% were seen once. The sample in question was unsorted PBMCs, obtained 1.1 years after starting antiretroviral therapy. These receptor sequences come from a man between 18 and 29 years old with HIV.

The chain couples TRBV29-1 to TRBJ2-7; D not resolved. The CDR3 is 12 residues long. Trimming took off 2 bases at V and 2 bases at J, with 7 bases between the two ends. CDR1 SQVTM and CDR2 ANQGSEA come from the germline V gene. Here the CDR3 DNA reads TGCAGCGTTGAACTTCCAACCTACGAGCAGTACTTC. Amino acids: CSVELPTYEQYF.

This chain connects TRBV7-8 to TRBJ2-1; TRBD2 might be the D (7 bases). The CDR3 covers 14 residues. Trimming removed 5 bases at V and 8 bases at J, with 16 bases between. From germline, CDR1 is SGHVS and CDR2 FQNEAQ. The CDR3 DNA reads TGTGCCAGCAGCCTAGGCGGGGGCATCGATGAGCAGTTCTTC. Translating gives CASSLGGGIDEQFF. The entire variable domain, with the rest obtained from reference TRBV7-8 and TRBJ2-1, is as follows: GAGVSQSPRYKVAKRGQDVALRCDPISGHVSLFWYQQALGQGPEFLTYFQNEAQLDKSGLPSDRFFAERPEGSVSTLKIQRTQQEDSAVYLCASSLGGGIDEQFFGPGTRLTVL.

This chain connects TRBV4-1 to TRBJ2-7, with D tentatively TRBD1 or TRBD2 (5 bases each). CDR3 length: 15 residues. Trimming took 1 base from V and 7 from J, leaving 17 bases between them. Germline CDR1 MGHRA, CDR2 YSYEKL. DNA for the CDR3: TGCGCCAGCAGCCAAGTGGCTGGGACGGAGCGGGAGCAGTACTTC. Translating it yields CASSQVAGTEREQYF.

This clone was counted once. V gene TRBV5-1 combines with J gene TRBJ2-3; 7 bases align to TRBD2. J lost 5 bases, V lost 0 bases, and 6 bases had no gene match. The CDR3 runs 15 residues. In germline, CDR1 is SGHRS, CDR2 YFSETQ. CDR3 sequence reads: CASSLAGGGEDTQYF. The CDR3 DNA sequence: TGCGCCAGCAGCTTGGCCGGCGGGGGTGAAGATACGCAGTATTTT.

The CDR3 spells CASTEGDSYNSPLHF. CDR3 coding DNA: TGTGCCAGCACCGAGGGGGACTCCTATAATTCACCCCTCCACTTT. The chain couples TRBV25-1 to TRBJ1-6; possible D gene TRBD1, 6 bases. CDR3 length: 15 residues. Trimming stripped 7 bases from V and 0 bases from J, with 10 bases between. Per the germline V gene, CDR1 is MGHDK and CDR2 is SYGVNS.

This clone appeared a single time. V is TRBV6-1 and J is TRBJ1-1; tentatively, D is TRBD1 (6 bases). The CDR3 runs 13 residues. The germline V gene has CDR1 MNHNS and CDR2 SASEGT. Trimming cost V 5 bases and J 3 bases, with 10 bases left between them. DNA for the CDR3: TGTGCCAGCAGTTGGACAGTCGACACTGAAGCTTTCTTT. As protein: CASSWTVDTEAFF.

This chain connects TRBV5-4 to TRBJ1-1; D possibly corresponds to TRBD1 (5 bases). With 4 bases removed from V and 3 bases from J, the gap between germline ends came to 10 bases. Germline V gives CDR1 SGHNT, CDR2 YYREEE (reference sequence). This CDR3 is 13 amino acids long. The DNA for the CDR3 is TGTGCCAGCAGCCGTCGGGGGGACACTGAAGCTTTCTTT. Its protein product is CASSRRGDTEAFF.